Listed below are T cell receptor beta chains from one sample, sequenced in a study of vaccination and CD4 T cells after COVID-19. From the PCR reads, TCRdb called clonotypes with MiXCR, one entry per CDR3 protein. Here the sample spans approximately 14,000 distinct CDR3 sequences, 35% to 55% being singletons. Their antigen targets remain unknown. Specimen: CD4+ T cells from blood, cultured in vitro. Receptors were obtained from a human donor who had recovered from COVID-19. Each CDR3 is given with its conserved first and last residue. The D gene is left open where the match is weak. Clone size is stated in some rows and not others, as once, few, many or a class when expanded.

V gene,clone size,D gene,J gene,CDR3 DNA,CDR3 protein
TRBV3-1,.,TRBD1,TRBJ1-2,TGTGCCAGCAGCCAAGTCGACCGGGACAGGGGTATTTCCTTC,CASSQVDRDRGISF
TRBV6-1,.,.,TRBJ1-2,TGTGCCAGCAGTGATAAGGGCAGGACTAACTATGGCTACACCTTC,CASSDKGRTNYGYTF
TRBV5-1,.,TRBD1,TRBJ1-2,TGCGCCAGCAGCTTGGGGCAGGGGGCGAATGGCTACACCTTC,CASSLGQGANGYTF
TRBV6-5,few,.,TRBJ1-1,TGTGCCAGCAGTTACTCCGGGGTCTACGAAGTAGCTTTCTTT,CASSYSGVYEVAFF
TRBV7-9,.,TRBD1,TRBJ2-3,TGTGCCAGCAGCCTAAATACCGGGACAGTGGCCGATACGCAGTATTTT,CASSLNTGTVADTQYF
TRBV7-6,few,TRBD2,TRBJ2-3,TGTGCCAGCAGCTTAACCAGCGGGGGGACAGATACGCAGTATTTT,CASSLTSGGTDTQYF
TRBV7-2,.,.,TRBJ2-3,TGTGCCAGCAGCTTTGCCGGGACGACCCTAGTAGAACAGTATTTT,CASSFAGTTLVEQYF
TRBV20-1,.,.,TRBJ2-1,TGCAGTGCTAGAGATTTTTTAATGGTTGGGGGCAATGAGCAGTTCTTC,CSARDFLMVGGNEQFF
TRBV6-5,.,.,TRBJ2-2,TGTGCCAGCAGTTACGGCCCCCCAGATTTAAACACCGGGGAGCTGTTTTTT,CASSYGPPDLNTGELFF
TRBV12-3/TRBV12-4,.,TRBD2,TRBJ2-7,TGTGCCAGCAGTGGTAGCGGGGCATACGAGCAGTACTTC,CASSGSGAYEQYF
TRBV12-3/TRBV12-4,.,.,TRBJ2-1,TGTGCCAGCACCTCTTTCAATGAGCAGTTCTTC,CASTSFNEQFF
TRBV20-1,.,TRBD2,TRBJ2-7,TGCAGTGCTAGAGAACCGGGACTAGCGGGGGGTAAGCAGTACTTC,CSAREPGLAGGKQYF
TRBV5-1,.,.,TRBJ1-1,TGCGCCAGCAGCTTTAAGTATGGGACGGGGACGGACAGAAGAATAATGAACACTGAAGCTTTCTTT,CASSFKYGTGTDRRIMNTEAFF
TRBV27,.,.,TRBJ2-1,TGTGCCAGCAAAATTAACTTTTACAATGAGCAGTTCTTC,CASKINFYNEQFF
TRBV9,.,.,TRBJ2-7,TGTGCCAGCAGCCCAACCGGGGACGGATACGAGCAGTACTTC,CASSPTGDGYEQYF
TRBV19,.,TRBD1,TRBJ2-2,TGTGCCAGTAGTATAGATAGGGGGACAGTAACCGGGGAGCTGTTTTTT,CASSIDRGTVTGELFF
TRBV30,.,.,TRBJ1-5,TGTGCCTGGAGTCAGGTTCAGCCCCAGCATTTT,CAWSQVQPQHF
TRBV7-7,medium-sized,.,TRBJ2-5,TGTGCCAGCAGCCAGGGGAGGATGGTGACCAAAGAGACCCAGTACTTC,CASSQGRMVTKETQYF
TRBV7-9,.,TRBD1,TRBJ1-1,TGTGCCAGCAGGGTTACCGGGACAGGGGATTATGCTGAAGCTTTCTTT,CASRVTGTGDYAEAFF
TRBV5-1,.,.,TRBJ1-6,TGCGCCAGCACTCAACAGGGCCCAGGGAATTCACCCCTCCACTTT,CASTQQGPGNSPLHF
TRBV6-2/TRBV6-3,few,.,TRBJ1-5,TGTGCCAGCAGTCCAGACAGAATCAATCAGCCCCAGCATTTT,CASSPDRINQPQHF
TRBV12-3/TRBV12-4,few,.,TRBJ1-5,TGTGCCAGCAGTTTCGACAGCACTAATAGCAATCAGCCCCAGCATTTT,CASSFDSTNSNQPQHF
TRBV20-1,.,.,TRBJ1-4,TGCAGTGCTCCTCGGGACCCTAATGAAAAACTGTTTTTT,CSAPRDPNEKLFF
TRBV7-2,.,.,TRBJ1-5,TGTGCCAGCAGCTTCCTAAATCAGCCCCAGCATTTT,CASSFLNQPQHF
TRBV7-9,.,.,TRBJ2-3,TGTGCCAGCAGCTTTGGCGGGAGCACAGATACGCAGTATTTT,CASSFGGSTDTQYF